This passage covers 14 T cell receptor beta chains from one sample sequenced in a study of T cells in Graves' hyperthyroidism and ophthalmopathy. The TCR beta CDR3 regions underwent amplification using RNA transcripts as the source. HTBI primers were employed in a first-round RT-PCR of the TCR CDR3. TCRdb used MiXCR to reprocess the multiplex PCR reads, holding one entry per CDR3 protein. Among a few hundred thousand distinct CDR3 sequences listed, 15% to 18% were seen once. The material sequenced was blood. These receptors all come from a woman aged 30 to 39 with Graves' hyperthyroidism.

This clonotype was observed a few times. The rearrangement joins TRBV9 to TRBJ2-3; no clear D. The CDR3 loop spans 15 amino acids. Trimming removed 0 bases at V and 0 bases at J, with 8 bases between. Germline lookup yields CDR1 SGDLS and CDR2 YYNGEE. CDR3 loop: CASSVVGQSTDTQYF. The CDR3 coding sequence is TGTGCCAGCAGCGTAGTCGGGCAGAGCACAGATACGCAGTATTTT.

This sequence joins TRBV30 and TRBJ2-5; 8 positions match TRBD2. This CDR3 is built from 14 residues. CDR1 is GTSNPN and CDR2 is SVGIG in the germline V gene (reference sequence). The J segment lost 5 bases and the V segment lost 2 bases, leaving 7 bases of the junction unmatched. The CDR3, as DNA: TGTGCCTGGAGTCTCGGGGGGGCCGGGGAGACCCAGTACTTC. It specifies CAWSLGGAGETQYF.

At least ten counts were recorded for this clonotype. The chain recombines TRBV7-6 with TRBJ2-7; D is perhaps TRBD2 (5 bases). This CDR3 region has 14 residues. In germline, CDR1 is SGHVS, CDR2 FNYEAQ. V lost 5 bases and J 0 bases, leaving 11 bases between the germline ends. CDR3 DNA sequence: TGTGCCAGCAGCACCCTCGGGAACTCCTACGAGCAGTACTTC. Protein sequence: CASSTLGNSYEQYF. The full variable domain, in which reference TRBV7-6 and TRBJ2-7 provide the parts outside the CDR3, is GAGVSQSPRYKVTKRGQDVALRCDPISGHVSLYWYRQALGQGPEFLTYFNYEAQQDKSGLPNDRFSAERPEGSISTLTIQRTEQRDSAMYRCASSTLGNSYEQYFGPGTRLTVT.

About this clonotype itself: The junction does not match germline at one end; this may be a read error. The V and J genes are TRBV6-1 and TRBJ2-1, with D perhaps assigned TRBD1 or TRBD2 (5 bases each). The CDR3 has 14 residues. The germline gives CDR1 MNHNS, CDR2 SASEGT. The CDR3, as DNA: TGTGCCAGCAGCTTGAGGGTGGCGGACAATGAGCAGCTCTTC. Translated: CASSLRVADNEQLF.

This clonotype was counted a few times. The V call is TRBV15, the J call TRBJ1-2; 8 nucleotides match TRBD1. Germline lookup yields CDR1 LNHNV and CDR2 YYDKDF (reference sequence). This CDR3 spans 14 amino acids. V lost 2 bases to trimming and J lost 5 bases; unmatched junction nucleotides: 4. The CDR3 protein is CATSRQRQGYGYTF. CDR3 sequence (DNA): TGTGCCACCAGCAGACAAAGACAGGGGTATGGCTACACCTTC. Combining the CDR3 with reference TRBV15 and TRBJ1-2 gives the whole variable domain DAMVIQNPRYQVTQFGKPVTLSCSQTLNHNVMYWYQQKSSQAPKLLFHYYDKDFNNEADTPDNFQSRRPNTSFCFLDIRSPGLGDTAMYLCATSRQRQGYGYTFGSGTRLTVV.

The count of this clonotype is one. This rearrangement joins TRBV25-1 to TRBJ1-6, with a weak D call TRBD1 (5 bases). Deletions cut 6 bases from V and 14 bases from J, with 11 bases between. Germline CDR1 and CDR2: MGHDK and SYGVNS. The CDR3 is 11 amino acids. CDR3: CASRGPRALHF. In nucleotides, the CDR3 is TGTGCCAGCAGGGGACCGCGGGCCCTCCACTTT. The variable domain in full, completed from reference TRBV25-1 and TRBJ1-6, reads EADIYQTPRYLVIGTGKKITLECSQTMGHDKMYWYQQDPGMELHLIHYSYGVNSTEKGDLSSESTVSRIRTEHFPLTLESARPSHTSQYLCASRGPRALHFGNGTRLTVT.

With regard to this clonotype: A much more abundant neighbour one base away suggests this may be a read error. The J gene is TRBJ2-5, the V gene TRBV29-1; the match to TRBD2 covers 7 bases. The CDR3 covers 12 residues. Germline-derived CDR1 and CDR2 are SQVTM and ANQGSEA. The CDR3 loop is CNVGGELETQYF. CDR3 DNA: TGCAACGTTGGGGGGGAACTAGAGACCCAGTACTTC.

This clonotype was seen at least ten times. The rearrangement joins TRBV13 to TRBJ2-7; TRBD2 agrees at 13 bases. The CDR3 runs to 17 residues. Germline V CDR1 and CDR2: PRHDT, FYEKMQ (reference sequence). The V and J ends lost 4 bases and 5 bases, in that order; junction bases with no gene match: 11. The CDR3 bases are TGTGCCAGCAGCTCTAGGCCCACTAGCGGGAGGGCCCACGAGCAGTACTTC. Amino acid sequence: CASSSRPTSGRAHEQYF.

The chain carries TRBV7-2 and TRBJ2-1; 11 bases fit TRBD2. CDR1 is SGHTA and CDR2 is FQGNSA in the germline V gene. Germline trimming cut 6 bases from V and 8 bases from J; bases unmatched to any gene: 12. The CDR3 is 16 amino acids. The CDR3 nucleotides read TGTGCCAGCAGACTTACTAGCGGGAGAGGGGAGGATGAGCAGTTCTTC. Translating it yields CASRLTSGRGEDEQFF.

The table lists this clonotype with a few counts. The chain couples TRBV13 to TRBJ2-4, with TRBD1 matching 7 bases. Trimming removed 1 base from V and 8 bases from J; junction bases left unmatched: 5. The CDR3 contains 14 residues. The germline V gene encodes CDR1 PRHDT and CDR2 FYEKMQ (reference sequence). The CDR3 bases are TGTGCCAGCAGCTTAGTTGACAGGGTTGACATTCAGTACTTC. Translated, it gives CASSLVDRVDIQYF.

In this sample, this clonotype turned up many times. The genes are TRBV15 and TRBJ2-3; either TRBD1 or TRBD2 may supply D (6 bases each). Trimming left V 9 bases short and J 6 bases short, with 16 bases between. Germline V CDR1 and CDR2: LNHNV, YYDKDF (reference sequence). CDR3 length: 13 residues. CDR3 sequence: CATRSGATDTQYF. Written as DNA, the CDR3 is TGTGCCACGCGATCGGGGGCTACGGATACGCAGTATTTT.

Of note for this clonotype: The junction and the germline gene differ at one end; a read error may be behind it. V gene TRBV27 combines with J gene TRBJ2-7; 8 nucleotides align to TRBD1. The CDR3 covers 15 residues. CDR1 is MNHEY, CDR2 SMNVEV, per germline (reference sequence). Written as DNA, the CDR3 is TGTACCAGCAGTTTGGGCGGGACAGGATCCTACGAGCAGTACTTC. It specifies CTSSLGGTGSYEQYF.

This clonotype has ten or more counts. The rearrangement uses TRBV3-1 and TRBJ1-1; D is unresolved. Germline values: CDR1 LGHDT, CDR2 YNNKEL (reference sequence). The V gene lost 1 base and the J gene lost 6 bases, with 12 bases spanning the gap. CDR3 size: 14 residues. The CDR3 sequence is CASSQGQGRSEAFF. The CDR3 bases are TGTGCCAGCAGCCAAGGTCAAGGACGATCTGAAGCTTTCTTT.

This clonotype was seen many times. The rearrangement links TRBV2 to TRBJ1-1, with D unclear. CDR3 size: 18 residues. The V end was cut by 5 bases, the J end by 3 bases, with 25 bases between. Per germline, CDR1 SNHLY and CDR2 FYNNEI. This CDR3 reads CASSPEGIVGPPDTEAFF. DNA for the CDR3: TGTGCCAGCAGTCCAGAAGGGATCGTAGGACCCCCGGACACTGAAGCTTTCTTT.